One sample yielded the 30 T cell receptor beta chains listed below, sequenced in a study of glioma-infiltrating T cells. Using RNA template, CDR3s of TCR alpha and beta were amplified with iRepertoire arm-PCR. TCRdb re-called the multiplex PCR reads with MiXCR, one entry per CDR3 protein. The repertoire holds under 130,000 distinct CDR3 sequences, with around 30% as singletons. The sample taken for sequencing was glioma tissue, nonneoplastic brain tissue, or PBMCs (not recorded which). These receptors came from a human donor with low-grade glioma or glioblastoma, undergoing nonglioma brain surgery, or in good health (not recorded which).

Remarks on this clonotype: Compared with germline, one end of the junction differs, possibly owing to a read error. The chain uses TRBV19 and TRBJ1-5, with 9 bases identical to TRBD1. This CDR3 spans 16 amino acids. The V gene's germline CDR1 is LNHDA and CDR2 SQIVND (reference sequence). In DNA, the CDR3 is TGTGCCAGTAGTATGGACAGGGGACGCGGCAATCAGTCCCAGCATTTT. Translated, it gives CASSMDRGRGNQSQHF.

The chain links TRBV13 to TRBJ2-3; TRBD1 matches 11 bases. CDR1 PRHDT and CDR2 FYEKMQ come from the germline V gene (reference sequence). The V segment lost 5 bases and the J segment 4 bases; nucleotides outside the gene matches: 11. CDR3 size: 17 residues. DNA of the CDR3: TGTGCCAGCAGCCCCCGCGGGACAGGGGGTAGTGCAGATACGCAGTATTTT. This codes for CASSPRGTGGSADTQYF. Looking up the rest from reference TRBV13 and TRBJ2-3 gives the full variable domain: AAGVIQSPRHLIKEKRETATLKCYPIPRHDTVYWYQQGPGQDPQFLISFYEKMQSDKGSIPDRFSAQQFSDYHSELNMSSLELGDSALYFCASSPRGTGGSADTQYFGPGTRLTVL.

The J gene is TRBJ2-4, the V gene TRBV7-3; 7 bases are shared with TRBD1. V shed 4 bases and J 5 bases; nucleotides not matched to a gene: 5. The CDR3 runs to 14 residues. Germline values: CDR1 SGHTA, CDR2 FQGTGA. CDR3 loop: CASSSSGTENIQYF. CDR3 sequence (DNA): TGTGCCAGCAGCTCCTCCGGGACAGAAAACATTCAGTACTTC.

This clonotype was picked up a small number of times. The chain links TRBV2 to TRBJ2-4, with unresolved D. The CDR3 is made up of 14 amino acids. Germline-derived CDR1 and CDR2 are SNHLY and FYNNEI. V lost 9 bases to trimming and J lost 1 base, with 13 bases between them. Here the CDR3 reads CASGLDDAKNIQYF. DNA of the CDR3: TGTGCCAGTGGTCTCGACGATGCCAAAAACATTCAGTACTTC.

In its sample, this clonotype was seen many times. This chain joins TRBV27 and TRBJ2-7; D is ambiguous. The V and J ends lost 2 bases and 6 bases respectively, with 11 bases between them. The CDR3 contains 13 residues. CDR1 MNHEY and CDR2 SMNVEV come from the germline V gene (reference sequence). CDR3 residues: CASSLAGSREQYF. The CDR3 bases are TGTGCCAGCAGTTTAGCCGGATCACGCGAGCAGTACTTC.

This clonotype was recorded many times. The chain uses TRBV12-3 or TRBV12-4 and TRBJ1-1; tentatively, D is TRBD1 (6 bases). The CDR3 is made up of 14 amino acids. Trimming removed 1 base at V and 6 bases at J, with 12 bases between. The DNA of the CDR3 is TGTGCCAGCAGTTTAGTAGGACAGTACTCTGAAGCTTTCTTT. This encodes CASSLVGQYSEAFF.

This clonotype appeared many times. V is TRBV3-1 and J is TRBJ1-2; possible D gene TRBD1, 5 bases. The V gene's germline CDR1 is LGHDT and CDR2 YNNKEL (reference sequence). Trimming shortened V by 0 bases and J by 2 bases, and 7 bases separated the two germline ends. The CDR3 spans 14 residues. CDR3 residues: CASSQEGGNYGYTF. Here the CDR3 DNA reads TGTGCCAGCAGCCAAGAGGGGGGGAACTATGGCTACACCTTC.

Ten or more counts support this clonotype. V usage is TRBV7-9 and J usage is TRBJ2-1; D uncertain. Between the trimmed V and J ends, which lost 5 bases and 3 bases, there was a span of 20 bases. From germline, CDR1 is SEHNR and CDR2 FQNEAQ (reference sequence). CDR3 length: 17 residues. CDR3 DNA: TGTGCCAGCAGCCCCCGCCATACTCCACCCAACTACAATGAGCAGTTCTTC. This sequence encodes CASSPRHTPPNYNEQFF.

This clonotype was counted a few times. J is TRBJ2-5 and V is TRBV12-5; D gene ambiguous. The V gene's germline CDR1 is LGHNT and CDR2 FRNRAP. V lost 7 bases to trimming and J lost 7 bases, with 13 bases between them. The CDR3 runs 12 residues. This chain's CDR3 is CASASELGTQYF. Here the CDR3 DNA reads TGTGCTAGTGCCTCCGAGCTTGGGACCCAGTACTTC.

As regards this clonotype: This could be a read error, since a much larger clone is one nucleotide away. V usage is TRBV4-1 and J usage is TRBJ1-1; D remains unclear. The V and J ends lost 4 bases and 2 bases respectively, with 14 bases between them. The CDR3 sequence is 15 residues long. In germline, CDR1 is MGHRA, CDR2 YSYEKL. CDR3 protein: CASSPRHFGNTEAFF. CDR3 DNA sequence: TGCGCCAGCAGCCCCCGGCACTTTGGCAACACTGAAGCTTTCTTT.

In this sample, this clonotype turned up many times. The V and J genes are TRBV4-2 and TRBJ2-1; 8 nucleotides align to TRBD2. CDR3 size: 18 residues. Looked up from germline, CDR1 is LGHNA and CDR2 is YNFKEQ. After removal of 1 base from V and 2 bases from J, the junction contained 10 bases not matched to a gene. Here the CDR3 DNA reads TGTGCCAGCAGCCAAGCGTCGGGGGGGGGAAAAACCTACAATGAGCAGTTCTTC. It specifies CASSQASGGGKTYNEQFF.

This clonotype was seen repeatedly, ten times or more. The rearrangement uses TRBV12-3 or TRBV12-4 and TRBJ2-5, with D uncertain. Trimming took 2 bases from V and 2 from J, leaving 9 bases between them. The length of the CDR3 is 14 residues. CDR3 loop: CASSLRRFQETQYF. DNA of the CDR3: TGTGCCAGCAGTTTACGACGGTTTCAAGAGACCCAGTACTTC.

Many counts were recorded for this clonotype. The rearrangement links TRBV12-3 or TRBV12-4 to TRBJ2-3; no clear D. The CDR3 runs to 13 residues. The V end lost 3 bases, the J end lost 1 base, and 5 bases lay between the germline ends. The CDR3 protein is CASSFPGTDTQYF. As DNA, the CDR3 is TGTGCCAGCAGTTTTCCGGGCACAGATACGCAGTATTTT.

Comments on this clonotype: A much larger clone sits a single nucleotide away, making a read error possible. This sequence joins TRBV6-6 and TRBJ1-1, with 8 bases fitting TRBD1. Germline V gene data show CDR1 as MNHNY and CDR2 as SVGAGI (reference sequence). The CDR3 has 13 residues. CDR3 protein: CASCQGANNEAFF. The CDR3 nucleotides read TGTGCCAGCTGTCAGGGGGCGAACAATGAAGCTTTCTTT.

The chain joins TRBV7-9 to TRBJ2-3; D is unresolved. This CDR3 has 11 amino acids. Trimming shortened V by 5 bases and J by 3 bases, and 3 bases separated the two germline ends. CDR1 SEHNR and CDR2 FQNEAQ come from the germline V gene (reference sequence). DNA of the CDR3: TGTGCCAGCAGCGATACAGATACGCAGTATTTT. This sequence encodes CASSDTDTQYF.

This clonotype showed up just a few times. The CDR3 spells CASSIGGSQPQHF. The CDR3 DNA reads as TGTGCCAGTAGTATCGGGGGGAGTCAGCCCCAGCATTTT. The V call is TRBV19, the J call TRBJ1-5, with D perhaps matching TRBD1 (5 bases). CDR1 is LNHDA, CDR2 SQIVND, per germline (reference sequence). This CDR3 is 13 amino acids long. Trimming cost V 3 bases and J 6 bases, with 9 bases left between them.

This clonotype has a handful of counts. The rearrangement uses TRBV3-1 and TRBJ1-3; D is unclear. This CDR3 has 12 amino acids. The germline V gene has CDR1 LGHDT and CDR2 YNNKEL (reference sequence). V dropped 1 base and J dropped 8 bases, with 6 bases sitting between them. In nucleotides, the CDR3 is TGTGCCAGCAGCCAAGTCGGAGACACCATATATTTT. Protein product: CASSQVGDTIYF.

As to this clonotype: At one end the junction does not follow the germline gene, possibly because of a read error. The gene calls are TRBV7-6 and TRBJ2-7; D may be TRBD1 (6 bases). The CDR3 is 15 residues long. Germline CDR1 reads SGHVS; CDR2 reads FNYEAQ. CDR3 residues: CASSLDPTGNYERYF. For the CDR3, the DNA is TGTGCCAGCAGCTTAGACCCGACAGGAAACTACGAGCGGTACTTC.

This clonotype has a count of ten or more. V gene TRBV20-1 combines with J gene TRBJ2-3; D tentatively reads TRBD1 or TRBD2 (5 bases each). This CDR3 spans 12 amino acids. The V end lost 3 bases, the J end lost 6 bases, and 10 bases lay between the germline ends. Germline CDR1 and CDR2: DFQATT and SNEGSKA (reference sequence). CDR3 nucleotides: TGCAGTGCTAGCCGGGGCCCGGATACGCAGTATTTT. It specifies CSASRGPDTQYF.

This clonotype has more than one count but fewer than ten. The rearrangement joins TRBV18 to TRBJ1-5; 8 bases agree with TRBD1. Germline CDR1 is KGHSH and CDR2 is LQKENI. CDR3 length: 15 amino acids. Trimming at V came to 5 bases and at J to 7 bases, leaving 10 bases not matched to a gene. CDR3 region: CASSAQGASQQPQHF. In DNA, the CDR3 is TGTGCCAGCTCAGCCCAGGGGGCATCACAACAGCCCCAGCATTTT.

This clonotype appeared once. The chain joins TRBV10-3 to TRBJ2-7; D remains unclear. The CDR3 loop spans 16 amino acids. Germline CDR1 is ENHRY and CDR2 is SYGVKD. V lost 3 bases to trimming and J lost 6 bases, with 21 bases between them. CDR3 loop: CAISDPNRAMGSEQYF. Here the CDR3 DNA reads TGTGCCATCAGTGACCCGAATAGGGCCATGGGGTCCGAGCAGTACTTC.

The table lists this clonotype with many counts. The chain links TRBV7-2 to TRBJ2-7; D perhaps matches TRBD2 (6 bases). With 5 bases removed from V and 2 bases from J, the gap between germline ends came to 13 bases. CDR3 length: 14 residues. The germline V gene encodes CDR1 SGHTA and CDR2 FQGNSA. The CDR3 nucleotides read TGTGCCAGCAGCGGTAGACTAGGAACCTACGAGCAGTACTTC. This encodes CASSGRLGTYEQYF. The whole variable domain, remainder taken from reference TRBV7-2 and TRBJ2-7, is GAGVSQSPSNKVTEKGKDVELRCDPISGHTALYWYRQSLGQGLEFLIYFQGNSAPDKSGLPSDRFSAERTGGSVSTLTIQRTQQEDSAVYLCASSGRLGTYEQYFGPGTRLTVT.

This clonotype was seen a handful of times. The V call is TRBV5-5, the J call TRBJ2-1; either TRBD1 or TRBD2 may supply D (6 bases each). The germline gives CDR1 SGHKS, CDR2 YYEKEE (reference sequence). With 5 bases removed from V and 7 bases from J, the gap between germline ends came to 13 bases. CDR3 size: 13 residues. CDR3 in amino acids: CASRLLGGNEQFF. CDR3 coding DNA: TGTGCCAGCAGACTCCTAGGGGGGAATGAGCAGTTCTTC. The entire variable domain, with the rest obtained from reference TRBV5-5 and TRBJ2-1, is as follows: DAGVTQSPTHLIKTRGQQVTLRCSPISGHKSVSWYQQVLGQGPQFIFQYYEKEERGRGNFPDRFSARQFPNYSSELNVNALLLGDSALYLCASRLLGGNEQFFGPGTRLTVL.

This clonotype was detected ten times or more. This sequence joins TRBV20-1 and TRBJ2-5, with TRBD2 matching over 8 bases. V shed 3 bases and J 1 base; nucleotides not matched to a gene: 4. Germline assignment: CDR1 DFQATT and CDR2 SNEGSKA (reference sequence). This CDR3 is built from 14 residues. The CDR3 region has the DNA TGCAGTGCTAGGCGCGGGGGGACCCAAGAGACCCAGTACTTC. Translating gives CSARRGGTQETQYF.

This clonotype was counted many times. The V and J genes are TRBV7-2 and TRBJ1-1; D is uncertain. The CDR3 has 11 amino acids. Trimming left V 4 bases short and J 8 bases short, with 8 bases between. Germline lookup yields CDR1 SGHTA and CDR2 FQGNSA. CDR3 sequence reads: CASSSLVEAFF. The CDR3 coding sequence is TGTGCCAGCAGCTCACTCGTAGAAGCTTTCTTT.

This clonotype has a count of ten or more. The chain links TRBV4-3 to TRBJ2-3; D is unclear. The CDR3 covers 13 residues. V was clipped by 0 bases and J by 7 bases, with 8 bases between them. Looked up from germline, CDR1 is LGHNA and CDR2 is YSLEER. CDR3 in DNA: TGCGCCAGCAGCCAAGATACGTGGTATACGCAGTATTTT. Translated: CASSQDTWYTQYF.

There are many counts of this clonotype. V and J are TRBV28 and TRBJ2-5; possibly TRBD1 or TRBD2 for D (5 bases each). Trimming pared 5 bases from V and 5 bases from J, leaving 18 bases between. Germline CDR1 reads MDHEN; CDR2 reads SYDVKM. The CDR3 consists of 15 residues. The DNA of the CDR3 is TGTGCCAGCAGTCACACCGGGACCACGGGGGAGACCCAGTACTTC. Translated, it gives CASSHTGTTGETQYF.

The CDR3 loop is CASSRRQHYGYTF. In nucleotides, the CDR3 is TGTGCCAGCAGCCGGAGACAGCACTATGGCTACACCTTC. V usage is TRBV12-3 or TRBV12-4 and J usage is TRBJ1-2; D may be TRBD1 (5 bases). This CDR3 region has 13 residues. V was cut by 6 bases and J by 3 bases, with 11 bases left in between.

V is TRBV5-1 and J is TRBJ1-2; tentative D call: TRBD1 (6 bases). The CDR3 loop spans 12 amino acids. The germline V gene has CDR1 SGHRS and CDR2 YFSETQ. Trimming pared 4 bases from V and 5 bases from J, leaving 9 bases between. The DNA of the CDR3 is TGCGCCAGCAGCCCCGGACAGTATGGCTACACCTTC. It is translated as CASSPGQYGYTF.

As concerns this clonotype: The junction departs from the called germline gene at one end, perhaps through a read error. The chain joins TRBV6-1 to TRBJ1-2; D unresolved. The CDR3 runs 14 residues. CDR1 and CDR2 (germline): MNHNS, SASEGT. The CDR3 DNA is TGTGCCTGCAGTCTCCGGAGTGCGACCTATGGCTACACCTTC. It codes for CACSLRSATYGYTF.